This T cell receptor (beta chain) was retrieved from a study of technical replicates of blood from a few donors. Germline values: CDR1 ENHRY, CDR2 SYGVKD. The CDR3 has 13 amino acids. Trimming pared 6 bases from V and 4 bases from J, leaving 10 bases between. Sequencing was performed with immunoSEQ multiplex PCR; in TCRdb, only in-frame clones are kept and a portion is missing. This sample has 50,000 to 80,000 clones, with about 88% found just once. This rearrangement joins TRBV10-3 to TRBJ2-1; D is perhaps TRBD1 (5 bases). This clonotype was sampled from a human donor in good health. Some clones in this sample may be carry-over from other donors' samples. The sequenced sample was PBMCs. As DNA, the CDR3 is TGTGCCATCAGGGAAGACAGATACAATGAGCAGTTCTTC. Amino acids: CAIREDRYNEQFF.